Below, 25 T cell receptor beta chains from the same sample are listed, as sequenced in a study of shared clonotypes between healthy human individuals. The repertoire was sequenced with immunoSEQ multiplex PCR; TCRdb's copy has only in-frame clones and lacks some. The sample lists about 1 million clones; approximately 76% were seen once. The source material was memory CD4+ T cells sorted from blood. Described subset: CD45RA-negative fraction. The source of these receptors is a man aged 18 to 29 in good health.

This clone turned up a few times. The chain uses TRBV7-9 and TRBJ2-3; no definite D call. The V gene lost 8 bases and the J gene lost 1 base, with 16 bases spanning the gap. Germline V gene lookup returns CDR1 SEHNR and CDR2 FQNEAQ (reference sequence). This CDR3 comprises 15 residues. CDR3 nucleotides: TGTGCCAGCTCCTCCCTCTTCGCCCGCACAGATACGCAGTATTTT. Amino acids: CASSSLFARTDTQYF.

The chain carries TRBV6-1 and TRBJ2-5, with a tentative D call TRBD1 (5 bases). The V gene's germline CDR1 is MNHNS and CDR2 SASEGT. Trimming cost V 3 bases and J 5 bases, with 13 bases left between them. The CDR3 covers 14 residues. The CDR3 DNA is TGTGCCAGCAGTGATCAGGGTGGAAGGGAGACCCAGTACTTC. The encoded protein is CASSDQGGRETQYF.

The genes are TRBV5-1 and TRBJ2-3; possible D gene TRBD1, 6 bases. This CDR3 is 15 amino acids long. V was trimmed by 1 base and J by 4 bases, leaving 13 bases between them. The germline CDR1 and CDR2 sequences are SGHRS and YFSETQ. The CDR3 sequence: CASSLIRGFPDTQYF. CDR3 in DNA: TGCGCCAGCAGCTTGATCAGGGGATTCCCAGATACGCAGTATTTT.

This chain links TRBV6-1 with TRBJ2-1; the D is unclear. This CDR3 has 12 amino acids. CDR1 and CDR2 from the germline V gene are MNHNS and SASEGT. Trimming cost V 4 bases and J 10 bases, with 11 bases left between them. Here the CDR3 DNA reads TGTGCCAGCAGTGTCCCGACTCGGGAGCAGTTCTTC. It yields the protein CASSVPTREQFF.

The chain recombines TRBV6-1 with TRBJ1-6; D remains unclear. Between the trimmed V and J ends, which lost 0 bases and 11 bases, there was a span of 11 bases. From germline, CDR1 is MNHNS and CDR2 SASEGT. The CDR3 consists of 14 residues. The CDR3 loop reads CASSEALRDTPLHF. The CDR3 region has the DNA TGTGCCAGCAGTGAAGCGCTTCGAGACACACCCCTCCACTTT.

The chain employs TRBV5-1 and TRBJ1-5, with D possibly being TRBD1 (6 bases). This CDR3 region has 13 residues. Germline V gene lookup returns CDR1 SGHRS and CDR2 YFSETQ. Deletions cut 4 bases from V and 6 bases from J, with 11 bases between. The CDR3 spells CASSMDRLQPQHF. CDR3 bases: TGCGCCAGCAGCATGGACAGACTTCAGCCCCAGCATTTT. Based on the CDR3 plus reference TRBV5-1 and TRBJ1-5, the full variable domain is KAGVTQTPRYLIKTRGQQVTLSCSPISGHRSVSWYQQTPGQGLQFLFEYFSETQRNKGNFPGRFSGRQFSNSRSEMNVSTLELGDSALYLCASSMDRLQPQHFGDGTRLSIL.

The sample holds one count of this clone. DNA of the CDR3: TGTGCCAGCAGATCCTCTAGCGTCGGGGAGCTGTTTTTT. This gives the protein CASRSSSVGELFF. V usage is TRBV6-6 and J usage is TRBJ2-2, with TRBD2 as a possible D gene (6 bases). The CDR3 spans 13 residues. V lost 6 bases and J 7 bases, leaving 12 bases between the germline ends. Germline lookup yields CDR1 MNHNY and CDR2 SVGAGI (reference sequence).

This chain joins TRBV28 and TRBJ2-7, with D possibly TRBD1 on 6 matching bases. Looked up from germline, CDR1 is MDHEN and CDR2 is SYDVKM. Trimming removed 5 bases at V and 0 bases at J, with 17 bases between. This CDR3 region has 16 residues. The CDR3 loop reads CASSQVDSYNSYEQYF. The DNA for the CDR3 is TGTGCCAGCAGTCAAGTGGACAGCTATAACTCCTACGAGCAGTACTTC. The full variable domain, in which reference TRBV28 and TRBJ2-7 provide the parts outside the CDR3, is DVKVTQSSRYLVKRTGEKVFLECVQDMDHENMFWYRQDPGLGLRLIYFSYDVKMKEKGDIPEGYSVSREKKERFSLILESASTNQTSMYLCASSQVDSYNSYEQYFGPGTRLTVT.

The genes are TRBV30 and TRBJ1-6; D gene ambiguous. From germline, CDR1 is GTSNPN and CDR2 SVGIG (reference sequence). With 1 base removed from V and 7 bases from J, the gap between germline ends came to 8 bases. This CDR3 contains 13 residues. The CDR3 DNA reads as TGTGCCTGGAGTGGGGTAAACAATTCACCCCTCCACTTT. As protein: CAWSGVNNSPLHF.

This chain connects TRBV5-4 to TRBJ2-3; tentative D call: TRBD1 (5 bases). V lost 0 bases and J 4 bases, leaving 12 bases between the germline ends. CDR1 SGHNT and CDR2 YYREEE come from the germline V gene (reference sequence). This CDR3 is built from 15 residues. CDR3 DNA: TGTGCCAGCAGCTTGGGAGCGACAGTGGCAGATACGCAGTATTTT. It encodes CASSLGATVADTQYF.

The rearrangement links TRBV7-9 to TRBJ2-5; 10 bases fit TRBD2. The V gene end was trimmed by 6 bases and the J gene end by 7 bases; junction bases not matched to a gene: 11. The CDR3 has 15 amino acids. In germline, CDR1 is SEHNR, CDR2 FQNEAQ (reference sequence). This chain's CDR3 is CASSWTSGQGGTQYF. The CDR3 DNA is TGTGCCAGCAGTTGGACTAGCGGCCAAGGCGGGACCCAGTACTTC.

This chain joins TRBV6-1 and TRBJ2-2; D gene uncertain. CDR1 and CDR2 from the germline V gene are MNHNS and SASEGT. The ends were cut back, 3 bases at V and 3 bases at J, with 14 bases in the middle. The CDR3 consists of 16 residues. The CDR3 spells CASSDYRYYDTGELFF. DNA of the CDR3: TGTGCCAGCAGTGATTACCGGTATTATGACACCGGGGAGCTGTTTTTT.

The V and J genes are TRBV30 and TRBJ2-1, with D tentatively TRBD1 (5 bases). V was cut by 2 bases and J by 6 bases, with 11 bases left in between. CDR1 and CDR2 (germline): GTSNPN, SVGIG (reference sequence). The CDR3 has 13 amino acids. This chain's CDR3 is CAWSFGHVNEQFF. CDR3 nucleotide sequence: TGTGCCTGGAGTTTTGGACACGTCAATGAGCAGTTCTTC.

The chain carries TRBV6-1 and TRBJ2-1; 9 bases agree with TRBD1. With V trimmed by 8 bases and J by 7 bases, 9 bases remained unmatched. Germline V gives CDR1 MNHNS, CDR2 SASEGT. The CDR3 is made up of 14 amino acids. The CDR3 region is CASEGTGILNEQFF. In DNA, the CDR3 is TGTGCCAGCGAGGGGACAGGGATCTTAAATGAGCAGTTCTTC.

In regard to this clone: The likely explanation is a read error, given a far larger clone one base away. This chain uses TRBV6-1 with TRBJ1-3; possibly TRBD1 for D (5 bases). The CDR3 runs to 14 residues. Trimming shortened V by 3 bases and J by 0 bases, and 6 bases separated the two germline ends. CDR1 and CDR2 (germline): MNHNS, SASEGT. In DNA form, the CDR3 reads TGTGCCAGCAGTGAGAGGGGCTCTGGAAACACCATATATTTT. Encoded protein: CASSERGSGNTIYF.

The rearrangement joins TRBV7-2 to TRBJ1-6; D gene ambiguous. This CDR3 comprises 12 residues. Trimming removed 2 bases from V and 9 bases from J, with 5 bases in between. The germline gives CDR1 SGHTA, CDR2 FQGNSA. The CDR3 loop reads CASSLQASPLHF. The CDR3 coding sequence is TGTGCCAGCAGCTTACAAGCTTCACCCCTCCACTTT.

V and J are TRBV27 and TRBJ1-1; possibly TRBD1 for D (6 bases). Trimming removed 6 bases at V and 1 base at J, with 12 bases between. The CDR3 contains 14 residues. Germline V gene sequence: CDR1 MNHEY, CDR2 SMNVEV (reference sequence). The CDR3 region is CASRAWGANTEAFF. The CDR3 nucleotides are TGTGCCAGCAGGGCATGGGGGGCGAACACTGAAGCTTTCTTT.

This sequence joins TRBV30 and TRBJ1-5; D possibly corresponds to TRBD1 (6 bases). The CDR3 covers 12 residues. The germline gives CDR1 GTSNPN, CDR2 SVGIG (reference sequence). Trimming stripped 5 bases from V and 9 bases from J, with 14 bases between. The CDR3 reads CAWCQGSGPQHF. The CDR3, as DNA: TGTGCCTGGTGCCAGGGGTCGGGGCCCCAGCATTTT.

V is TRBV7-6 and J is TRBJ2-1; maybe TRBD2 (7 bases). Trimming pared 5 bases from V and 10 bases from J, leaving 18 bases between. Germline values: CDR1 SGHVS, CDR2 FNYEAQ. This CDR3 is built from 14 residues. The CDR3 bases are TGTGCCAGCAGCAGAACCGGGGGGCCACAGGAGCAGTTCTTC. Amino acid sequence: CASSRTGGPQEQFF.

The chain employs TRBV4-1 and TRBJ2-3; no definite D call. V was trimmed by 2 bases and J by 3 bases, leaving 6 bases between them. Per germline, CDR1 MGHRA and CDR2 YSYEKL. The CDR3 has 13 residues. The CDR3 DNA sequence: TGCGCCAGCAGCCAAACTGCGACAGATACGCAGTATTTT. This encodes CASSQTATDTQYF.

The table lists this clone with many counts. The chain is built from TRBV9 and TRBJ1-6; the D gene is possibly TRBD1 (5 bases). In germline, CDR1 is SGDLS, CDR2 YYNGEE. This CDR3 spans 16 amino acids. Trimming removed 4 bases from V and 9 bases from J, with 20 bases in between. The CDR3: CASSPQERTPGSPLHF. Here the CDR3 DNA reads TGTGCCAGCAGCCCCCAGGAGAGGACACCCGGTTCACCCCTCCACTTT. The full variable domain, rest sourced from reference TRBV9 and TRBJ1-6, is DSGVTQTPKHLITATGQRVTLRCSPRSGDLSVYWYQQSLDQGLQFLIQYYNGEERAKGNILERFSAQQFPDLHSELNLSSLELGDSALYFCASSPQERTPGSPLHFGNGTRLTVT.

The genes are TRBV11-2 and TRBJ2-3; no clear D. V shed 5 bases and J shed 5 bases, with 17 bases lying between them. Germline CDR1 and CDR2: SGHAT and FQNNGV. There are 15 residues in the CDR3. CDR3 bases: TGTGCCAGCAGCCCGAAATGGCGCCTTGGAGATACGCAGTATTTT. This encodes CASSPKWRLGDTQYF.

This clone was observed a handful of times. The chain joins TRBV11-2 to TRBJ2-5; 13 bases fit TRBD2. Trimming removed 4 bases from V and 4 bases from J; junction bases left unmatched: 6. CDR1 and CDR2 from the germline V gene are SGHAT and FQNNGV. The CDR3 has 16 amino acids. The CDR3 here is CASSSRTSGSPETQYF. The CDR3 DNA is TGTGCCAGCAGCTCCCGGACTAGCGGGAGCCCAGAGACCCAGTACTTC.

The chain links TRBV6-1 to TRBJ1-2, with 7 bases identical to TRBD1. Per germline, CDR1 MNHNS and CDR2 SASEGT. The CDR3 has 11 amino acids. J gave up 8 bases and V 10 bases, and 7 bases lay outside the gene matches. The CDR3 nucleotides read TGTGCCACCTACAGGGGTACGGGCTACACCTTC. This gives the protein CATYRGTGYTF.

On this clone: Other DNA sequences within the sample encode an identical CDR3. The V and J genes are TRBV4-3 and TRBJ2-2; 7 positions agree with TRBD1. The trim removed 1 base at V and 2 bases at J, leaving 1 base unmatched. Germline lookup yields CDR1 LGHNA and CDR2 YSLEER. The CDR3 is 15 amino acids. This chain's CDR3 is CASSQGQGNTGELFF. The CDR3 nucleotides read TGCGCCAGCAGCCAAGGACAGGGCAACACCGGGGAGCTGTTTTTT.